The source of this TCR beta chain is a study of blood T cell repertoires in COVID-19 (TCRdb year 2020). With respect to the entire study: Samples from collaborators originated in the United States, Italy and Spain and spanned both the acute and convalescent phases of COVID-19. The prospective study material was composed of cDNA or gDNA derived from T cells, B-cell-depleted T cells, or PBMCs. Deeply sampled blood TCRbeta repertoires from subjects exposed to, actively infected with, or recovered from COVID-19 were included in the dataset. A freely available public database, intended as a resource for researchers studying the immune response to SARS-CoV-2, is where the repertoires were released. Samples were obtained from the ongoing ImmuneRACE study (first 160 participants) and from over 1,000 subjects provided by 6 global collaborators. Nearly every sample came with metadata listing a de-identified subject ID, COVID-19 status, age in years and sex. Where HLA class I and class II types were available, the types were taken from metadata supplied by the sample provider, not from assay-based typing.

Each collaborating institution followed its own protocols to collect whole blood in K2EDTA tubes. For TCRbeta analysis, collaborator samples were shipped as frozen whole blood, as isolated PBMCs, or as DNA extracted from either sample type. In the case of this clone: Its antigen specificity is not known. No per-base quality is available; no much larger clone lies one base away.

TCRbeta CDR3 regions were amplified from genomic DNA using the immunoSEQ Assay, a bias-controlled multiplex PCR. In the authors' own workflow: Within the assay, amplification of reference gene primers was used to estimate how many nucleated cells each sample contained. Sequence reads were collapsed and filtered to measure the absolute abundance of every unique TCRbeta CDR3 rearrangement. Productive Simpson clonality was computed per sample as the square root of Simpson's diversity index over productive rearrangements. The table was pulled from immuneACCESS by TCRdb, which kept in-frame rearrangements only. Such tables lose some clones; where checked, under half of the loss comes from unresolved V genes, and the rest has no known cause. Clone size and V and J calls were adopted from that table, with D and trimming inferred from the DNA. Present in this sample are 75,000 to 90,000 clones, roughly nine tenths of which were seen just once. The top ten clones comprise 4.5% to 5.5% of the sample.

General study outcomes and caveats: The quantity of clinical and demographic metadata differed by source and by participant and was supplied without curation.

For CDR1 and CDR2, the germline V gene lists SGHTA and FQGNSA. Its CDR3 holds 14 amino acids, cysteine through phenylalanine. Here the CDR3 DNA is all that survives: 42 bases in frame from base 1. V is cut back by 3 bases and J by 4 bases, with 1 base in the junction unmatched. The TCR was taken from a man aged 45-65 years with active or convalescent COVID-19. Specimen: peripheral blood. The chain is assembled from TRBV7-2 and TRBJ2-1; 9 bases in between match TRBD2. The CDR3 corresponds to CASSLGLAYNEQFF. The DNA sequence reads TGTGCCAGCAGCTTGGGACTAGCTTACAATGAGCAGTTCTTC.